A single sample gave rise to the 30 T cell receptor beta chains below, sequenced in a study of blood T cells in healthy people across ages. Using a J-beta primer mix together with a sample-barcoded 5' primer, a second PCR was run for about 7 to 12 cycles. MiXCR, applied by TCRdb to the 5' RACE reads, yields one record per CDR3 protein. Of about 1,500,000 distinct CDR3 sequences listed, 40% to 50% are singletons. The specimen sequenced was blood. The receptors were sampled from a woman aged 18-30 years in good health.

This clonotype was observed a handful of times. The chain recombines TRBV12-3 or TRBV12-4 with TRBJ2-7; 10 bases agree with TRBD1. CDR3 length equals 17 residues. The ends lost 5 bases at V and 1 base at J; junction bases unmatched: 11. CDR3 bases: TGTGCCAGCAGTCATAAGGGACAGGGGCTTTTGTCCTACGAGCAGTACTTC. It yields the protein CASSHKGQGLLSYEQYF.

This clonotype appeared a few times. V and J are TRBV7-3 and TRBJ2-5, with TRBD1 identical over 7 bases. V shed 5 bases and J 0 bases; nucleotides not matched to a gene: 18. CDR1 SGHTA and CDR2 FQGTGA come from the germline V gene. The CDR3 runs 19 residues. CDR3 coding DNA: TGTGCCAGCAGCCCAGACCCCCGTTCTTGGGACAGCAACCAAGAGACCCAGTACTTC. Protein: CASSPDPRSWDSNQETQYF.

The CDR3 here is CASSPPGVGTYEQYF. The CDR3 nucleotides read TGTGCCAGCAGTCCCCCAGGGGTGGGGACCTACGAGCAGTACTTC. V and J are TRBV7-6 and TRBJ2-7; the D gene is possibly TRBD1 (6 bases). The germline V and J ends were trimmed by 6 bases and 2 bases, with 17 bases remaining between them. The CDR3 runs to 15 residues. The germline CDR1 and CDR2 sequences are SGHVS and FNYEAQ.

The V call is TRBV14, the J call TRBJ2-5; 7 bases fit TRBD2. This CDR3 comprises 15 residues. The germline V gene has CDR1 SGHDN and CDR2 FVKESK. V was pared by 3 bases and J by 4 bases, with 8 bases of the junction left unmatched. The CDR3 loop reads CASSHRLAVGETQYF. The CDR3 region has the DNA TGTGCCAGCAGCCATCGCCTAGCGGTCGGAGAGACCCAGTACTTC.

The genes are TRBV28 and TRBJ2-5; 14 bases are shared with TRBD2. The germline CDR1 and CDR2 sequences are MDHEN and SYDVKM. The CDR3 extends over 16 amino acids. V was clipped by 7 bases and J by 11 bases; unmatched bases: 15. CDR3 amino acids: CASTRTTSGGAGEQYF. CDR3 nucleotide sequence: TGTGCCAGCACCCGCACGACTAGCGGGGGGGCTGGTGAGCAGTACTTC.

V is TRBV5-1 and J is TRBJ1-4, with a possible D match to TRBD1 (5 bases). The CDR3 has 17 amino acids. Germline values: CDR1 SGHRS, CDR2 YFSETQ. Trimming removed 0 bases at V and 4 bases at J, with 16 bases between. CDR3 amino acids: CASSLAGSTGVNEKLFF. The CDR3 DNA sequence: TGCGCCAGCAGCTTGGCCGGCAGTACGGGGGTTAATGAAAAACTGTTTTTT.

Only a few counts were recorded for this clonotype. The rearrangement joins TRBV20-1 to TRBJ2-3, with D unclear. The germline V and J ends were trimmed by 0 bases and 0 bases, with 4 bases remaining between them. Germline V lookup: CDR1 DFQATT, CDR2 SNEGSKA (reference sequence). CDR3 length: 13 amino acids. The CDR3: CSARDDSTDTQYF. CDR3 nucleotides: TGCAGTGCTAGAGATGACAGCACAGATACGCAGTATTTT.

This clonotype came up once. The chain uses TRBV7-2 and TRBJ2-3; no reliable D call. CDR1 is SGHTA and CDR2 is FQGNSA in the germline V gene. CDR3 size: 15 residues. Trimming pared 3 bases from V and 0 bases from J, leaving 10 bases between. This CDR3 is CASSLSPYSTDTQYF. The DNA for the CDR3 is TGTGCCAGCAGCTTGTCCCCGTACAGCACAGATACGCAGTATTTT.

This clonotype was counted a few times. The chain links TRBV7-9 to TRBJ2-5; 9 bases are shared with TRBD2. The CDR3 totals 15 residues. The V gene's germline CDR1 is SEHNR and CDR2 FQNEAQ (reference sequence). The V segment lost 4 bases and the J segment 2 bases; nucleotides outside the gene matches: 5. CDR3 DNA: TGTGCCAGCAGCTCTACGACTAGCGGACAAGAGACCCAGTACTTC. Translated: CASSSTTSGQETQYF.

V usage is TRBV27 and J usage is TRBJ1-1, with D unclear. V lost 7 bases and J lost 7, with 19 bases in between. The CDR3 extends over 14 amino acids. Germline V lookup: CDR1 MNHEY, CDR2 SMNVEV (reference sequence). CDR3 DNA: TGTGCCAGCATCCCCCCCGGCTCTCGGGTTGAAGCTTTCTTT. Its protein product is CASIPPGSRVEAFF.

This chain joins TRBV29-1 and TRBJ2-3; D not resolved. This CDR3 comprises 13 residues. Germline V CDR1 and CDR2: SQVTM, ANQGSEA. Trimming left V 6 bases short and J 5 bases short, with 15 bases between. The CDR3 region is CSVQDGSGDTQYF. The CDR3 bases are TGCAGCGTGCAGGACGGCTCAGGAGATACGCAGTATTTT.

This clonotype was counted only a few times. The genes are TRBV6-5 and TRBJ2-1; TRBD2 aligns across 8 bases. The trim removed 6 bases at V and 4 bases at J, leaving 8 bases unmatched. CDR1 is MNHEY and CDR2 is SVGAGI in the germline V gene. The CDR3 has 15 residues. DNA for the CDR3: TGTGCCAGCAGGCCGTGGGAGCGGGGGTACAATGAGCAGTTCTTC. Protein: CASRPWERGYNEQFF.

The V call is TRBV7-2, the J call TRBJ1-4, with D uncertain. V shed 0 bases and J shed 6 bases, with 11 bases lying between them. The CDR3 is made up of 15 amino acids. Germline V gene sequence: CDR1 SGHTA, CDR2 FQGNSA. DNA for the CDR3: TGTGCCAGCAGCTTAGCGCCGGGAACCTATGAAAAACTGTTTTTT. Its translation: CASSLAPGTYEKLFF.

Only one count was recorded for this clonotype. The chain recombines TRBV5-1 with TRBJ2-5, with D possibly matching TRBD2 (6 bases). V was pared by 4 bases and J by 11 bases, with 18 bases between. Germline CDR1 is SGHRS and CDR2 is YFSETQ. The CDR3 runs to 13 residues. The CDR3 sequence is CASSRDCHNEQYF. The CDR3 DNA is TGCGCCAGCAGCCGGGACTGCCACAATGAGCAGTACTTC. Combining the CDR3 with reference TRBV5-1 and TRBJ2-5 gives the whole variable domain KAGVTQTPRYLIKTRGQQVTLSCSPISGHRSVSWYQQTPGQGLQFLFEYFSETQRNKGNFPGRFSGRQFSNSRSEMNVSTLELGDSALYLCASSRDCHNEQYFGPGTRLLVL.

This clonotype was seen more than once but under ten times. V usage is TRBV11-2 and J usage is TRBJ2-7, with 7 bases matching TRBD2. CDR1 and CDR2 from the germline V gene are SGHAT and FQNNGV. This CDR3 has 15 amino acids. The trim removed 1 base at V and 7 bases at J, leaving 10 bases unmatched. In nucleotides, the CDR3 is TGTGCCAGCAGCTTAGTTGGGGGGGGTTACAATGAGCAGTACTTC. Protein sequence: CASSLVGGGYNEQYF.

The chain joins TRBV2 to TRBJ1-1; perhaps TRBD1 as D (5 bases). Trimming took 6 bases from V and 3 from J, leaving 17 bases between them. Germline-derived CDR1 and CDR2 are SNHLY and FYNNEI. CDR3 length equals 15 residues. The DNA for the CDR3 is TGTGCCAGCAGAGACCCCGGGACCGTTGACACTGAAGCTTTCTTT. This gives the protein CASRDPGTVDTEAFF.

In its sample, this clonotype was seen a few times. V is TRBV12-3 or TRBV12-4 and J is TRBJ1-6, with a tentative D call TRBD1 (5 bases). This CDR3 has 17 amino acids. V lost 4 bases and J lost 10, with 23 bases in between. The CDR3 here is CASSSLGRGAPLSPLHF. Written as DNA, the CDR3 is TGTGCCAGCAGTTCCCTGGGACGCGGGGCCCCTCTCTCACCCCTCCACTTT.

The sample holds a few counts of this clonotype. V is TRBV10-2 and J is TRBJ2-7; 8 nucleotides agree with TRBD2. Looked up from germline, CDR1 is WSHSY and CDR2 is SAAADI. CDR3 size: 15 residues. The junction had 3 bases not matched to a gene; V was cut back by 2 bases and J by 0 bases. The CDR3 protein is CASSEAGTSSYEQYF. The CDR3 DNA is TGCGCCAGCAGTGAGGCCGGGACTAGCTCCTACGAGCAGTACTTC.

This clonotype appeared a few times. The chain recombines TRBV2 with TRBJ2-7; 7 bases line up with TRBD1. Per germline, CDR1 SNHLY and CDR2 FYNNEI. This CDR3 has 18 residues. The ends lost 4 bases at V and 4 bases at J; junction bases unmatched: 19. The CDR3 loop reads CASSVTSNRGSQNYEQYF. Written as DNA, the CDR3 is TGTGCCAGCAGTGTCACTAGTAACAGGGGCTCTCAAAATTACGAGCAGTACTTC.

This clonotype was observed a few times. V usage is TRBV25-1 and J usage is TRBJ2-7, with D perhaps given as TRBD1 or TRBD2 (5 bases each). Trimming stripped 6 bases from V and 4 bases from J, with 19 bases between. The germline V gene has CDR1 MGHDK and CDR2 SYGVNS. The CDR3 is 15 residues long. The CDR3 here is CASRPGRTEGYEQYF. The DNA for the CDR3 is TGTGCCAGCAGACCCGGACGAACAGAGGGGTACGAGCAGTACTTC.

The chain links TRBV7-2 to TRBJ2-7; D is uncertain. The CDR3 loop spans 13 amino acids. Germline V lookup: CDR1 SGHTA, CDR2 FQGNSA. V was clipped by 7 bases and J by 6 bases, with 16 bases between them. CDR3 region: CASTLGYPSEQYF. The CDR3, as DNA: TGTGCCAGCACCCTAGGGTACCCCTCCGAGCAGTACTTC.

The CDR3 protein is CAIRPLGGLSTDTQYF. For the CDR3, the DNA is TGTGCCATCAGACCCTTGGGGGGGCTTAGCACAGATACGCAGTATTTT. The genes are TRBV10-3 and TRBJ2-3; D might be TRBD2 (7 bases). V was trimmed by 6 bases and J by 0 bases, leaving 16 bases between them. There are 16 residues in the CDR3. CDR1 is ENHRY and CDR2 is SYGVKD in the germline V gene.

The chain joins TRBV6-5 to TRBJ2-3, with unresolved D. Trimming removed 7 bases at V and 1 base at J, with 9 bases between. CDR1 MNHEY and CDR2 SVGAGI come from the germline V gene. CDR3 length equals 13 residues. The CDR3 reads CASNSKGTDTQYF. CDR3 in DNA: TGTGCCAGCAACTCTAAGGGCACAGATACGCAGTATTTT.

The table lists this clonotype with a few counts. This chain uses TRBV20-1 with TRBJ1-6; D is possibly TRBD1 (5 bases). CDR3 length equals 13 residues. Germline V CDR1 and CDR2: DFQATT, SNEGSKA (reference sequence). Trimming left V 6 bases short and J 5 bases short, with 11 bases between. Written as DNA, the CDR3 is TGCAGTGCCAAGACAGAGAATAATTCACCCCTCCACTTT. This codes for CSAKTENNSPLHF.

The genes are TRBV15 and TRBJ2-7; 9 nucleotides line up with TRBD1. The length of the CDR3 is 14 residues. The ends lost 5 bases at V and 4 bases at J; junction bases unmatched: 6. Germline V gives CDR1 LNHNV, CDR2 YYDKDF (reference sequence). CDR3 nucleotide sequence: TGTGCCACCAGCGAAGGGACAGGGAAGTACGAGCAGTACTTC. Translated: CATSEGTGKYEQYF. Using reference TRBV15 and TRBJ2-7 for the parts outside the CDR3, the full variable domain is DAMVIQNPRYQVTQFGKPVTLSCSQTLNHNVMYWYQQKSSQAPKLLFHYYDKDFNNEADTPDNFQSRRPNTSFCFLDIRSPGLGDTAMYLCATSEGTGKYEQYFGPGTRLTVT.

The chain carries TRBV5-1 and TRBJ2-7, with D perhaps being TRBD1 or TRBD2 (5 bases each). The CDR3 has 14 amino acids. Germline assignment: CDR1 SGHRS and CDR2 YFSETQ. Deletions cut 7 bases from V and 0 bases from J, with 14 bases between. CDR3 in amino acids: CASRQRDPSYEQYF. The DNA of the CDR3 is TGCGCCAGCCGACAGAGGGACCCCTCCTACGAGCAGTACTTC.

The V gene is TRBV20-1, the J gene TRBJ2-1; D may correspond to TRBD1 or TRBD2 (7 bases each). Germline V gives CDR1 DFQATT, CDR2 SNEGSKA (reference sequence). This CDR3 spans 18 amino acids. Trimming shortened V by 5 bases and J by 3 bases, and 26 bases separated the two germline ends. Here the CDR3 DNA reads TGCAGTGCTCCGACAGGGTGGATGGGACTACCGGACTACAATGAGCAGTTCTTC. Translation: CSAPTGWMGLPDYNEQFF.

This clonotype was detected a few times. The J gene is TRBJ2-1, the V gene TRBV13; no reliable D call. There are 15 residues in the CDR3. Germline assignment: CDR1 PRHDT and CDR2 FYEKMQ (reference sequence). V lost 6 bases and J 1 base, leaving 13 bases between the germline ends. CDR3 nucleotides: TGTGCCAGCAGTTTCGACCCAAGGTCCTACAATGAGCAGTTCTTC. Amino acids: CASSFDPRSYNEQFF.

This clonotype was detected only a few times. The chain is built from TRBV6-2 or TRBV6-3 and TRBJ2-7, with unresolved D. Trimming took off 6 bases at V and 3 bases at J, with 15 bases between the two ends. CDR1 MNHEY and CDR2 SVGEGT come from the germline V gene. There are 14 residues in the CDR3. CDR3 loop: CASSSPGDRYEQYF. The CDR3 region has the DNA TGTGCCAGCAGCTCCCCCGGCGACCGCTACGAGCAGTACTTC.

The chain joins TRBV4-2 to TRBJ2-3; tentative D call: TRBD2 (6 bases). Germline lookup yields CDR1 LGHNA and CDR2 YNFKEQ. CDR3 length: 15 residues. V lost 3 bases to trimming and J lost 10 bases, with 20 bases between them. CDR3 in amino acids: CASSHDAAGQLAQYF. The CDR3 DNA sequence: TGTGCCAGCAGCCATGACGCTGCGGGGCAACTTGCGCAGTATTTT.